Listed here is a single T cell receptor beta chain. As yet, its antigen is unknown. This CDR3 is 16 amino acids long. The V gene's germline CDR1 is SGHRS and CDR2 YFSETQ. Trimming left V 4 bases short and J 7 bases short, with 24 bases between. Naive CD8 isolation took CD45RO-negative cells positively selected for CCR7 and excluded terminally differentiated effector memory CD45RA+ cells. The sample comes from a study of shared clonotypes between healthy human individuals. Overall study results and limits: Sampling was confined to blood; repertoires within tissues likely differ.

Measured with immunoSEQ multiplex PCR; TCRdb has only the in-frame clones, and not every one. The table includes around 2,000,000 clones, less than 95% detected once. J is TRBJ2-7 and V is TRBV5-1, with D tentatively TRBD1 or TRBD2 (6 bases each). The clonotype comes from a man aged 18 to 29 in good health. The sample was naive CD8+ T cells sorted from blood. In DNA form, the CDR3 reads TGCGCCAGCAGCCCGGAGGGGGACGGAGGATTCGGGGAGCAGTACTTC. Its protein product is CASSPEGDGGFGEQYF.